This entry lists 3 T cell receptor beta chains sequenced from one sample in a study of cytomegalovirus exposure and HLA in healthy donors (dated by TCRdb to 2015 to 2018). The library came from the immunoSEQ multiplex PCR assay. TCRdb obtained this table from immuneACCESS and retained in-frame rearrangements with V and J assigned. These tables miss some clones; where compared with another copy, unresolved V genes account for less than half of the shortfall, and the remainder is unexplained. This sample gives over 250,000 clones in total; roughly 87% of them show up just once. Roughly 1.2% of the sample comes from the top ten. The material sequenced was PBMCs. The receptors come from a woman aged 30 to 39 in good health and CMV-seropositive.

The V and J genes are TRBV2 and TRBJ2-7; 11 nucleotides agree with TRBD2. CDR1 SNHLY and CDR2 FYNNEI come from the germline V gene. V gave up 0 bases and J gave up 3 bases; unmatched junction bases: 7. The CDR3 is 17 amino acids. The CDR3 DNA follows: TGTGCCAGCAGTGAAGCGGGGACTAGCGGACTCAACTACGAGCAGTACTTC. Amino acids: CASSEAGTSGLNYEQYF. The full variable domain, in which reference TRBV2 and TRBJ2-7 provide the parts outside the CDR3, is EPEVTQTPSHQVTQMGQEVILRCVPISNHLYFYWYRQILGQKVEFLVSFYNNEISEKSEIFDDQFSVERPDGSNFTLKIRSTKLEDSAMYFCASSEAGTSGLNYEQYFGPGTRLTVT.

The chain has TRBV7-6 and TRBJ2-1, with D possibly matching TRBD2 (5 bases). There are 18 residues in the CDR3. Germline lookup yields CDR1 SGHVS and CDR2 FNYEAQ. Trimming pared 2 bases from V and 1 base from J, leaving 18 bases between. This chain's CDR3 is CASSLIPEDGRSYNEQFF. The CDR3 DNA is TGTGCCAGCAGCTTAATACCCGAAGATGGGAGATCCTACAATGAGCAGTTCTTC.

J is TRBJ2-3 and V is TRBV6-4; D gene unclear. The CDR3 spans 13 residues. Germline CDR1 and CDR2: MRHNA and SNTAGT. V was clipped by 0 bases and J by 4 bases, with 5 bases between them. CDR3 bases: TGTGCCAGCAGTGACTCCGAGGCAGATACGCAGTATTTT. Residues: CASSDSEADTQYF.